A selection of T cell receptor beta chains follows, all from one sample in a study of T-cell memory formation after mild COVID-19. TCRdb reprocessed the 5' RACE reads via MiXCR and lists one record per CDR3 protein. The repertoire includes around 320,000 distinct CDR3 sequences, roughly 19% of them detected once, and 20% to 25% sits in the top ten. Sample: PBMCs or a T cell subset sorted from them (not recorded which). The source is a man aged 18 to 29 who had mild COVID-19 (a few samples of this study predate the infection). Cell type and time point are not known. CDR3s include the opening cysteine and the closing phenylalanine or tryptophan. Fields, in order: V gene, CDR3 protein.

TRBV7-2	CASSLRQGETQYF
TRBV5-1	CASSEGQGVSYNEQFF
TRBV21-1	CASSKVVPGHSCTDTQYF
TRBV11-2	CASSPPQARRTEAFF
TRBV10-3	CATMDRQYNSPLHF
TRBV20-1	CSAREGFTEAFF
TRBV6-1	CASSRDRSNSPLHF
TRBV6-6	CASRDRGYPGNIQYF
TRBV27	CASSLYARERYTEAFF
TRBV5-1	CASTTTSGQETQYF
TRBV5-1	CASSLVEGQPQHF
TRBV5-1	CASSLARGNTEAFF
TRBV7-2	CASSPARDISEAFF
TRBV4-1	CASSHTTGNTYEQYF
TRBV15	CATSRDRLAGPHEQFF
TRBV7-2	CASSLGAGGGQETQYF
TRBV28	CASRKGIQPQHF
TRBV12-5	CASATSNLDSYEQYF
TRBV7-9	CASSLGGLGNQPQHF
TRBV7-9	CASSPNGDIQYF
TRBV7-9	CASSAYRGIIGNTIYF
TRBV7-6	CASSSNSYEQYF
TRBV7-8	CASSSVTQGFGYTF
TRBV29-1	CSVDNPGPPGPRGRNEQFF
TRBV20-1	CSARSGDYGYTF
TRBV28	CASSLFTAMNTEAFF
TRBV5-1	CASSLDVMNEQFF
TRBV5-4	CASSLGRGTAGYDEQYF
TRBV6-2/TRBV6-3	CASSYRDNGYTF
TRBV7-2	CASSYLSSTQYF
TRBV7-2	CASSLLAGFQETQYF
TRBV5-1	CASSLDRPDTQYF
TRBV7-9	CASSFLEGSGELFF
TRBV4-1	CASSQVPYTYTDTQYF
TRBV20-1	CSARRIAEGNTIYF
TRBV4-3	CASSRDPGGREQFF
TRBV10-2	CASSDSTGTLTDTQYF
TRBV9	CASSVVGGGELFF
TRBV27	CASSLREGTHNEQFF
TRBV7-8	CASSLATSGGDYEQYF